Listed here are 7 T cell receptor beta chains from one sample, sequenced in a study of human T cells and chemical hapten exposure. TCRdb itself ran the RACE reads through MiXCR, one entry per CDR3 protein. The sample lists roughly 64,000 distinct CDR3 sequences, about 10% seen once, with under 5% in the top ten. Time point of the sample: pre-sensitization, week 0. As to treatment: therapeutic diphenylcyclopropenone sensitization with weekly scalp DPC. Sequences were derived from whole blood, sampled in connection with sensitization to the hapten diphenylcyclopropenone (DPC). The receptors derive from a middle-aged woman with alopecia areata. Some clones in this sample may be carry-over from other donors' samples.

The J gene is TRBJ2-7, the V gene TRBV6-2 or TRBV6-3, with 9 bases lining up with TRBD1. Germline V gene data show CDR1 as MNHEY and CDR2 as SVGEGT. The CDR3 consists of 12 residues. The V gene end was trimmed by 6 bases and the J gene end by 8 bases; junction bases not matched to a gene: 5. CDR3 region: CASSRDRDKQYF. The CDR3 bases are TGTGCCAGCAGCCGGGACAGGGATAAGCAGTACTTC.

In its sample, this clonotype was seen a few times. The CDR3 reads CASSSVGTYHTSLRQETQYF. The CDR3 DNA reads as TGTGCCAGCAGTTCCGTCGGGACGTACCACACCAGCTTACGGCAAGAGACCCAGTACTTC. The V call is TRBV6-6, the J call TRBJ2-5; D may correspond to TRBD1 or TRBD2 (5 bases each). This CDR3 is 20 amino acids long. V was pared by 4 bases and J by 2 bases, with 29 bases between. Germline-derived CDR1 and CDR2 are MNHNY and SVGAGI (reference sequence).

Ten or more counts support this clonotype. The V gene is TRBV2, the J gene TRBJ1-1; 8 positions agree with TRBD1. Germline values: CDR1 SNHLY, CDR2 FYNNEI. The CDR3 contains 16 residues. The J segment lost 1 base and the V segment lost 6 bases, leaving 10 bases of the junction unmatched. CDR3 protein: CASRRTGPLTNTEAFF. CDR3 in DNA: TGTGCCAGCAGAAGGACAGGGCCACTCACGAACACTGAAGCTTTCTTT.

The chain recombines TRBV10-3 with TRBJ1-1; tentatively, D is TRBD1 (6 bases). This CDR3 contains 15 residues. V lost 6 bases and J 1 base, leaving 15 bases between the germline ends. CDR1 ENHRY and CDR2 SYGVKD come from the germline V gene. The CDR3 nucleotides are TGTGCCATCAGCCCTTTGACAGGAGCGAACACTGAAGCTTTCTTT. Translated: CAISPLTGANTEAFF.

This clonotype was recorded many times. The J gene is TRBJ2-4, the V gene TRBV7-2; a possible D gene is TRBD2 (6 bases). Trimming cost V 2 bases and J 6 bases, with 11 bases left between them. The germline V gene has CDR1 SGHTA and CDR2 FQGNSA. This CDR3 spans 14 amino acids. The CDR3 sequence: CASSLRLVGNIQYF. CDR3 DNA sequence: TGTGCCAGCAGCTTAAGACTAGTGGGAAACATTCAGTACTTC.

In its sample, this clonotype was seen a few times. V gene TRBV5-1 combines with J gene TRBJ2-3, with TRBD1 matching over 7 bases. The trim removed 0 bases at V and 2 bases at J, leaving 3 bases unmatched. The length of the CDR3 is 15 residues. From germline, CDR1 is SGHRS and CDR2 YFSETQ. The CDR3 here is CASSLGTGVTDTQYF. CDR3 DNA: TGCGCCAGCAGCTTGGGGACAGGAGTCACAGATACGCAGTATTTT. Filled out from reference TRBV5-1 and TRBJ2-3, the complete variable domain reads KAGVTQTPRYLIKTRGQQVTLSCSPISGHRSVSWYQQTPGQGLQFLFEYFSETQRNKGNFPGRFSGRQFSNSRSEMNVSTLELGDSALYLCASSLGTGVTDTQYFGPGTRLTVL.

V is TRBV30 and J is TRBJ1-5; D might be TRBD1 (6 bases). V lost 1 base and J 6 bases, leaving 13 bases between the germline ends. The CDR3 has 14 amino acids. In germline, CDR1 is GTSNPN, CDR2 SVGIG (reference sequence). The DNA of the CDR3 is TGTGCCTGGAGTGGGACAGCGGGGGGTCAGCCCCAGCATTTT. It codes for CAWSGTAGGQPQHF.